This TCR beta chain appears in the sequencing data of a study of T cell responses to AZD1222 COVID-19 vaccine. Across the whole study: Whether given at about 4 or about 12 weeks, second doses were pooled.

Comments on this clone: Its target is unknown.

The CDR3 spans 15 residues. V lost 6 bases to trimming and J lost 0 bases; unmatched junction nucleotides: 2. Germline CDR1 and CDR2: GTSNPN and SVGIG (reference sequence). Study outcomes and limitations: Seropositive status at baseline applied to only six AZD1222 recipients.

Repertoires were generated with immunoSEQ multiplex PCR, while TCRdb's copy carries only in-frame clones and drops some. The sample lists around 84,000 clones; around nine tenths were seen once. Sequencing used peripheral blood, obtained on day 0 of AZD1222 vaccination. The V gene is TRBV30, the J gene TRBJ1-6, with 10 bases fitting TRBD1. The sequence derives from an adult in good health. The CDR3 region has the DNA TGTGCCTGTAGGACAGGGGGCTCCTATAATTCACCCCTCCACTTT. Translation: CACRTGGSYNSPLHF.